A single T cell receptor beta chain is shown here with its context. The antigen remains unidentified. The sample belongs to a study of shared clonotypes between healthy human individuals. At the level of the study: Aged 18 to 49, the donors were a couple of women and three men. The study's findings and limits: Estimated richness values were generally larger in naive subsets than in memory subsets.

Germline loops: CDR1 MRHNA, CDR2 SNTAGT. The CDR3 sequence is 17 residues long. Trimming cost V 6 bases and J 6 bases, with 26 bases left between them. Some clones are missing from TCRdb's copy, which holds only in-frame ones; the method was immunoSEQ multiplex PCR. The data show around 370,000 clones, roughly 96% seen once. The chain uses TRBV6-4 and TRBJ1-2; tentative D call: TRBD1 (6 bases). Material for sequencing was memory CD8+ T cells sorted from blood. As to subset: CD45RO+ cells pooled with CCR7-negative TemRA cells. This TCR was recovered from a man aged 25-45 years in good health. The CDR3 DNA sequence: TGTGCCAGCAGCCATACTGAAGGGGGGATCTTACCCAATGGCTACACCTTC. As protein: CASSHTEGGILPNGYTF.